In its sample, the clone carrying this T cell receptor (beta chain) was seen many times. Its antigen is still unknown. The cDNA came from 5'RACE with 10-nucleotide random UMIs. Via MiXCR, TCRdb re-called the 5' RACE reads, giving one row per CDR3 protein. The repertoire holds some 28,000 distinct CDR3 sequences, with about 6.9% as singletons. PBMCs numbering 2 million and stored at -80 C yielded the unsorted libraries. This specimen comes from a study of neurological immune-mediated disorders. Whole-study results and caveats: Private repertoires in all groups were suggested by the finding that expanded clones across subjects shared no CDR3 amino acid sequences. The study found the most TCR clonal expansion in HTLV-1-associated myelopathy and the least in multiple sclerosis, below healthy controls.

This TCR was sampled from a woman aged 50 to 60 in good health. The specimen sequenced was PBMCs.

The CDR3 nucleotides are TGTGCCATCAGTGAGTCGGGACAGGCTCTTTATGGCTACACCTTC. Translated, it gives CAISESGQALYGYTF. This chain links TRBV10-3 with TRBJ1-2, with 8 positions matching TRBD1. The CDR3 sequence is 15 residues long. CDR1 ENHRY and CDR2 SYGVKD come from the germline V gene. V gave up 0 bases and J gave up 5 bases; unmatched junction bases: 5.